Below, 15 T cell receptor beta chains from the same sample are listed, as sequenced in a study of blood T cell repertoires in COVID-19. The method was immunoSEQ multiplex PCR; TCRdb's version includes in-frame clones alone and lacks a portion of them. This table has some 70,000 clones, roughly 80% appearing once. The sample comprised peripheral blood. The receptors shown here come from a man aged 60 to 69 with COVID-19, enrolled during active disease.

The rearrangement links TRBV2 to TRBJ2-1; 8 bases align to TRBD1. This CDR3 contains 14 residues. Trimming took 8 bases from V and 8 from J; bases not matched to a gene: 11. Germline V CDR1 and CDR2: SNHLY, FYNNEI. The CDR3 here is CASGQGVSKDEQFF. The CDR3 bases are TGTGCCAGCGGACAGGGCGTATCGAAGGATGAGCAGTTCTTC.

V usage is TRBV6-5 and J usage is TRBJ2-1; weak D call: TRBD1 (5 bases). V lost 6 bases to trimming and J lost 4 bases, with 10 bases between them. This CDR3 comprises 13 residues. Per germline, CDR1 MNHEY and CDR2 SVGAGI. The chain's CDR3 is CASRTDIYNEQFF. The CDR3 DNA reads TGTGCCAGCAGGACAGATATATACAATGAGCAGTTCTTC.

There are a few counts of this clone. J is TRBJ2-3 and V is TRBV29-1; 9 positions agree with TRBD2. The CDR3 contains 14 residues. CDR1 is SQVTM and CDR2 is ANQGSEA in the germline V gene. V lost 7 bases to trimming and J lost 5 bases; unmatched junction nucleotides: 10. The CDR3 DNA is TGCAGCGGACGGGGGCTAGCGGGATTAGATACGCAGTATTTT. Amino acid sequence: CSGRGLAGLDTQYF.

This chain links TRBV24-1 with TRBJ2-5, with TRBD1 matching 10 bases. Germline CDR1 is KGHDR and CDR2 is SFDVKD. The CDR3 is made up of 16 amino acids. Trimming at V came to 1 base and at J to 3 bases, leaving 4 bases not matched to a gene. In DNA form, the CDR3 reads TGTGCCACCAGTGATTTAAGCGGGACAGGGGAAGAGACCCAGTACTTC. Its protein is CATSDLSGTGEETQYF.

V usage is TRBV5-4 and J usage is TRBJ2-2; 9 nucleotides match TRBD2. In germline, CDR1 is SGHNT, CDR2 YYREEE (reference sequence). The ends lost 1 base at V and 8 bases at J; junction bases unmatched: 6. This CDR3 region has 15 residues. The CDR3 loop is CASSLRREGIGELFF. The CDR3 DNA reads TGTGCCAGCAGCTTGAGGCGGGAGGGTATAGGGGAGCTGTTTTTT.

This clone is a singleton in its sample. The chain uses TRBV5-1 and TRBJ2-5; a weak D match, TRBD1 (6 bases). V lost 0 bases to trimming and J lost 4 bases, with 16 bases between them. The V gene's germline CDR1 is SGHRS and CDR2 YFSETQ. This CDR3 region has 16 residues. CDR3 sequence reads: CASSLAPTQGRETQYF. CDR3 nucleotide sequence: TGCGCCAGCAGCTTGGCCCCAACACAGGGACGAGAGACCCAGTACTTC.

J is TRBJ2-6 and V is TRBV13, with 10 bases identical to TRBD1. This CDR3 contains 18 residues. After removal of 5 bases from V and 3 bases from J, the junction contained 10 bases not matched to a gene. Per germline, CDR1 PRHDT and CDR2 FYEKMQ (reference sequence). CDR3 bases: TGTGCCAGCAGCCAACGCCGGGACAGGGGATTTGGGGCCAACGTCCTGACTTTC. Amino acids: CASSQRRDRGFGANVLTF.

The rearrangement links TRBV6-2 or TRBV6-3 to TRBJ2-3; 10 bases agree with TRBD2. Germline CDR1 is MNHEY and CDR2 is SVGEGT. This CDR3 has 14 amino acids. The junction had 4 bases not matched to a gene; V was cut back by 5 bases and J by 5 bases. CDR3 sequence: CASSRTSGGDTQYF. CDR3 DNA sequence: TGTGCCAGCAGTCGGACTAGCGGAGGAGATACGCAGTATTTT.

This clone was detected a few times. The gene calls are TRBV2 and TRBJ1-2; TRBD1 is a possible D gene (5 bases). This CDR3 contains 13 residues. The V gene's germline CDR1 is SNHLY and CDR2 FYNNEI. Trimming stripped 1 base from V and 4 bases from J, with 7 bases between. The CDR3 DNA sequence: TGTGCCAGCAGTGAAGGGCAGGGCTATGGCTACACCTTC. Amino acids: CASSEGQGYGYTF. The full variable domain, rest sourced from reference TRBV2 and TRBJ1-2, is EPEVTQTPSHQVTQMGQEVILRCVPISNHLYFYWYRQILGQKVEFLVSFYNNEISEKSEIFDDQFSVERPDGSNFTLKIRSTKLEDSAMYFCASSEGQGYGYTFGSGTRLTVV.

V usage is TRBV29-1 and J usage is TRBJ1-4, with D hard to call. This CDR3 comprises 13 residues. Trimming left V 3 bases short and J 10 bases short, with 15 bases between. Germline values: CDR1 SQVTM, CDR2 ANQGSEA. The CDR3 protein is CSVEPGFVGKLFF. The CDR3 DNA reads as TGCAGCGTTGAGCCGGGTTTTGTCGGAAAACTGTTTTTT.

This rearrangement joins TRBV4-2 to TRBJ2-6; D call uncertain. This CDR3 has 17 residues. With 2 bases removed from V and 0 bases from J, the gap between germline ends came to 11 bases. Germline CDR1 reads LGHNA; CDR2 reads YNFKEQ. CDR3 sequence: CASSQSATRSGANVLTF. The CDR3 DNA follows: TGTGCCAGCAGCCAAAGCGCTACTCGCTCTGGGGCCAACGTCCTGACTTTC.

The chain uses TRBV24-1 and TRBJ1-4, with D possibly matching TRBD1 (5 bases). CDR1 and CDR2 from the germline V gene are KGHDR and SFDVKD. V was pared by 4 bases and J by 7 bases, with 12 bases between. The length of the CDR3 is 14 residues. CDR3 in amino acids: CATSDFGAGEKLFF. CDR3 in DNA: TGTGCCACCAGTGACTTTGGGGCTGGTGAAAAACTGTTTTTT.

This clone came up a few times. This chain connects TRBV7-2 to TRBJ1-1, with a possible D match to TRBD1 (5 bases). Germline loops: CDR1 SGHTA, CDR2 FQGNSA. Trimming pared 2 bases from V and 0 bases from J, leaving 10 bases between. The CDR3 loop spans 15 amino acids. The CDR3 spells CASSLQVTVNTEAFF. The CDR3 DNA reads TGTGCCAGCAGCTTACAAGTGACAGTGAACACTGAAGCTTTCTTT.

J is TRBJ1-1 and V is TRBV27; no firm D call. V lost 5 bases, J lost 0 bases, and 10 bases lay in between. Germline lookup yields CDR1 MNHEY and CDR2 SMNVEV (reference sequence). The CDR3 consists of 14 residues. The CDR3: CASSPKTVNTEAFF. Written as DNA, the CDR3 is TGTGCCAGCAGTCCGAAAACGGTGAACACTGAAGCTTTCTTT.

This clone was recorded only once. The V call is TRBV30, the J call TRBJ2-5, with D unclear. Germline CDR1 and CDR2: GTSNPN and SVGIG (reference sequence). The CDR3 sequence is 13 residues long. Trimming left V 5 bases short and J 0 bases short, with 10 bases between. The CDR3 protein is CAWARLNQETQYF. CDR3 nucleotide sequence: TGTGCCTGGGCCCGACTCAACCAAGAGACCCAGTACTTC.